A single sample gave rise to the 24 T cell receptor beta chains below, sequenced in a study of beta chain features in type 1 diabetes. As every portion of the isolated RNA was reverse transcribed, the sequencing read expressed TCRB transcripts. The protocol was immunoSEQ multiplex PCR, while the TCRdb copy is restricted to in-frame clones and leaves out a portion. The table shows about 45,000 clones, with over 50% occurring only once. Sequenced input: Tregs from blood. All receptors derive from a woman aged 18-29 years in good health.

This chain connects TRBV19 to TRBJ2-7; 8 bases are a match to TRBD2. Germline CDR1 is LNHDA and CDR2 is SQIVND (reference sequence). The trim removed 4 bases at V and 0 bases at J, leaving 11 bases unmatched. The CDR3 covers 17 residues. The CDR3, as DNA: TGTGCCAGTAGTAGGCTACTGGTAGCGGGGAACTCCTACGAGCAGTACTTC. Translating gives CASSRLLVAGNSYEQYF. Full variable domain (rest looked up from reference TRBV19 and TRBJ2-7): DGGITQSPKYLFRKEGQNVTLSCEQNLNHDAMYWYRQDPGQGLRLIYYSQIVNDFQKGDIAEGYSVSREKKESFPLTVTSAQKNPTAFYLCASSRLLVAGNSYEQYFGPGTRLTVT.

This clone was seen just once. The rearrangement links TRBV7-3 to TRBJ2-5, with TRBD2 identical over 10 bases. Germline V CDR1 and CDR2: SGHTA, FQGTGA. Unmatched junction bases numbered 3, after V lost 5 bases and J lost 0 bases. The CDR3 runs 15 residues. The chain's CDR3 is CASSQTSGNQETQYF. Written as DNA, the CDR3 is TGTGCCAGCAGCCAAACTAGCGGGAACCAAGAGACCCAGTACTTC.

V usage is TRBV11-2 and J usage is TRBJ1-1; a possible D gene is TRBD1 (5 bases). CDR3 size: 14 residues. The germline CDR1 and CDR2 sequences are SGHAT and FQNNGV. Trimming shortened V by 5 bases and J by 2 bases, and 12 bases separated the two germline ends. CDR3 coding DNA: TGTGCCAGCAGCGCCCAGACAGCAAACACTGAAGCTTTCTTT. This sequence encodes CASSAQTANTEAFF.

This clone showed up just a few times. The chain combines TRBV11-1 with TRBJ2-1, with D possibly matching TRBD2 (5 bases). This CDR3 spans 13 amino acids. Trimming cost V 6 bases and J 5 bases, with 11 bases left between them. CDR1 is SGHAT, CDR2 FQDESV, per germline (reference sequence). The CDR3 loop reads CASSKDWNNEQFF. In DNA, the CDR3 is TGTGCCAGCAGTAAGGACTGGAACAATGAGCAGTTCTTC.

The chain employs TRBV2 and TRBJ1-2, with D perhaps matching TRBD1 (5 bases). Trimming removed 0 bases from V and 5 bases from J, with 13 bases in between. This CDR3 is 15 amino acids long. Germline CDR1 and CDR2: SNHLY and FYNNEI. The CDR3 nucleotides read TGTGCCAGCAGTGAAGCGCTCGGGGGAGGGTATGGCTACACCTTC. It encodes CASSEALGGGYGYTF.

The chain employs TRBV30 and TRBJ1-5; 9 bases fit TRBD1. Germline V gene sequence: CDR1 GTSNPN, CDR2 SVGIG (reference sequence). There are 14 residues in the CDR3. The junction had 5 bases not matched to a gene; V was cut back by 2 bases and J by 6 bases. DNA for the CDR3: TGTGCCTGGAGTCGACAGGGGGGGAGTCAGCCCCAGCATTTT. Translating it yields CAWSRQGGSQPQHF.

V and J are TRBV7-2 and TRBJ1-2; D perhaps matches TRBD1 (5 bases). The CDR3 sequence is 14 residues long. V was pared by 1 base and J by 4 bases, with 10 bases between. The V gene's germline CDR1 is SGHTA and CDR2 FQGNSA. The CDR3 DNA reads TGTGCCAGCAGCTTAGGAGGGGAGGGCTATGGCTACACCTTC. Its protein is CASSLGGEGYGYTF.

The V and J genes are TRBV7-2 and TRBJ2-5; the match to TRBD2 covers 16 bases. Trimming cost V 5 bases and J 5 bases; bases outside gene matches: 8. CDR1 and CDR2 (germline): SGHTA, FQGNSA. This CDR3 has 17 amino acids. The CDR3 region is CASSTGTSGRAQETQYF. The CDR3 DNA reads TGTGCCAGCAGCACCGGGACTAGCGGGAGGGCCCAGGAGACCCAGTACTTC.

This clone came up a few times. The chain employs TRBV13 and TRBJ2-5; 9 bases match TRBD1. CDR3 size: 15 residues. J gave up 7 bases and V 5 bases, and 11 bases lay outside the gene matches. Germline-derived CDR1 and CDR2 are PRHDT and FYEKMQ (reference sequence). The chain's CDR3 is CASSPDRGLGRTQYF. CDR3 nucleotides: TGTGCCAGCAGCCCGGACAGGGGACTCGGTCGGACCCAGTACTTC.

The rearrangement joins TRBV28 to TRBJ2-3; D might be TRBD1 (7 bases). V was pared by 5 bases and J by 0 bases, with 15 bases between. The CDR3 spans 16 residues. The germline gives CDR1 MDHEN, CDR2 SYDVKM. DNA of the CDR3: TGTGCCAGCAGTATGCGGGACAGCACTAGCACAGATACGCAGTATTTT. It is translated as CASSMRDSTSTDTQYF.

This clone was seen a handful of times. The CDR3 sequence: CASSPGQERQPQHF. The CDR3 nucleotides read TGTGCCAGCAGTCCGGGACAGGAGAGACAGCCCCAGCATTTT. The chain has TRBV27 and TRBJ1-5; 8 nucleotides line up with TRBD1. Looked up from germline, CDR1 is MNHEY and CDR2 is SMNVEV (reference sequence). V was clipped by 5 bases and J by 7 bases; unmatched bases: 7. The CDR3 totals 14 residues.

This clone appeared a few times. This chain links TRBV29-1 with TRBJ1-2, with a weak D call TRBD1 (6 bases). Trimming took off 4 bases at V and 0 bases at J, with 18 bases between the two ends. This CDR3 is built from 16 residues. Germline CDR1 SQVTM, CDR2 ANQGSEA. The CDR3 region is CSVGHGQLRANYGYTF. As DNA, the CDR3 is TGCAGCGTTGGACATGGACAGCTTAGGGCTAACTATGGCTACACCTTC.

This clone was seen a single time. This chain connects TRBV5-6 to TRBJ1-2, with TRBD1 matching over 8 bases. V lost 2 bases, J lost 8 bases, and 5 bases stayed unmatched. This CDR3 contains 13 residues. Germline CDR1 is SGHDT and CDR2 is YYEEEE. The CDR3 reads CASSFDRGGGYTF. The CDR3 DNA sequence: TGTGCCAGCAGCTTTGACAGGGGAGGAGGCTACACCTTC.

This chain joins TRBV18 and TRBJ1-4; 9 nucleotides line up with TRBD1. CDR3 length: 14 amino acids. Trimming removed 0 bases from V and 7 bases from J; junction bases left unmatched: 0. Looked up from germline, CDR1 is KGHSH and CDR2 is LQKENI. CDR3 nucleotide sequence: TGTGCCAGCTCACCACCGGGACAGGGTGAAAAACTGTTTTTT. Translated: CASSPPGQGEKLFF.

The rearrangement links TRBV27 to TRBJ1-3; 8 bases match TRBD1. V gave up 4 bases and J gave up 4 bases; unmatched junction bases: 3. The CDR3 sequence is 14 residues long. The germline gives CDR1 MNHEY, CDR2 SMNVEV (reference sequence). For the CDR3, the DNA is TGTGCCAGCAGTTCCGGGGACAGGGGAAACACCATATATTTT. It translates to CASSSGDRGNTIYF.

The chain employs TRBV5-4 and TRBJ2-1; weak D call: TRBD2 (6 bases). Germline V gene lookup returns CDR1 SGHNT and CDR2 YYREEE (reference sequence). Trimming shortened V by 3 bases and J by 1 base, and 14 bases separated the two germline ends. The CDR3 is made up of 16 amino acids. CDR3 bases: TGTGCCAGCAGCTATTTACGGGGGTCTTCCTACAATGAGCAGTTCTTC. It is translated as CASSYLRGSSYNEQFF.

This rearrangement joins TRBV27 to TRBJ2-1; 7 nucleotides line up with TRBD1. Germline values: CDR1 MNHEY, CDR2 SMNVEV (reference sequence). V shed 8 bases, J shed 0 bases, and the junction held 10 bases outside the gene matches. The CDR3 sequence is 16 residues long. The CDR3 loop is CASRFSPGGSYNEQFF. In DNA, the CDR3 is TGTGCCAGCCGCTTCTCCCCAGGGGGCTCCTACAATGAGCAGTTCTTC.

This clone was seen only a few times. This same CDR3 is encoded by further DNA sequences in the sample. This chain links TRBV18 with TRBJ2-7; 7 nucleotides align to TRBD2. V shed 2 bases and J 5 bases; nucleotides not matched to a gene: 0. The CDR3 runs to 12 residues. Germline CDR1 reads KGHSH; CDR2 reads LQKENI. CDR3 protein: CASSPGRDEQYF. The CDR3 DNA reads as TGTGCCAGCTCACCAGGGAGGGACGAGCAGTACTTC.

The gene calls are TRBV19 and TRBJ2-3; 7 nucleotides line up with TRBD2. This CDR3 is built from 16 residues. Germline V gene data show CDR1 as LNHDA and CDR2 as SQIVND (reference sequence). J was trimmed by 6 bases and V by 2 bases; bases with no gene match: 11. The CDR3 reads CASSISGGRGGDTQYF. The CDR3 DNA sequence: TGTGCCAGTAGTATAAGTGGCGGGAGAGGTGGGGATACGCAGTATTTT.

The count of this clone is one. The chain recombines TRBV23-1 with TRBJ2-2; 7 bases map to TRBD1. TRBV23-1 is reported as an ORF; its role is uncertain. The CDR3 is 16 amino acids. With 0 bases clipped from V and 5 bases from J, the junction kept 6 bases outside the gene matches. CDR3 nucleotide sequence: TGCGCCAGCAGTCAATCGTTGGGACAGTCAACCGGGGAGCTGTTTTTT. It codes for CASSQSLGQSTGELFF.

The chain carries TRBV30 and TRBJ2-5, with D unclear. Near its end, the DNA agrees better with TRBJ2-7, so the J call may be wrong. This CDR3 comprises 14 residues. Per the germline V gene, CDR1 is GTSNPN and CDR2 is SVGIG (reference sequence). In DNA, the CDR3 is TGTGCCTGGAGTGTACAGCCTGGCTCCTACGAGCAGTACTTC. Translated: CAWSVQPGSYEQYF.

The chain is built from TRBV29-1 and TRBJ2-7; D might be TRBD2 (6 bases). This CDR3 is 14 amino acids long. Trimming removed 6 bases at V and 6 bases at J, with 21 bases between. The germline gives CDR1 SQVTM, CDR2 ANQGSEA. The CDR3 region is CSVDGDLRPGEQYF. CDR3 coding DNA: TGCAGCGTCGACGGGGACTTGAGGCCGGGCGAGCAGTACTTC.

V usage is TRBV28 and J usage is TRBJ2-7, with 7 bases fitting TRBD1. Germline CDR1 and CDR2: MDHEN and SYDVKM. The ends lost 5 bases at V and 3 bases at J; junction bases unmatched: 7. CDR3 length: 14 amino acids. CDR3 region: CASSPGTVFYEQYF. The CDR3 DNA sequence: TGTGCCAGCAGTCCCGGGACAGTATTCTACGAGCAGTACTTC.

The chain links TRBV11-2 to TRBJ2-5; TRBD2 agrees at 9 bases. This CDR3 has 19 amino acids. CDR1 and CDR2 from the germline V gene are SGHAT and FQNNGV. V was clipped by 3 bases and J by 1 base; unmatched bases: 15. CDR3 in amino acids: CASSFRVGSGSGGQETQYF. The CDR3 DNA follows: TGTGCCAGCAGCTTTCGAGTGGGTAGCGGGAGCGGGGGCCAAGAGACCCAGTACTTC.